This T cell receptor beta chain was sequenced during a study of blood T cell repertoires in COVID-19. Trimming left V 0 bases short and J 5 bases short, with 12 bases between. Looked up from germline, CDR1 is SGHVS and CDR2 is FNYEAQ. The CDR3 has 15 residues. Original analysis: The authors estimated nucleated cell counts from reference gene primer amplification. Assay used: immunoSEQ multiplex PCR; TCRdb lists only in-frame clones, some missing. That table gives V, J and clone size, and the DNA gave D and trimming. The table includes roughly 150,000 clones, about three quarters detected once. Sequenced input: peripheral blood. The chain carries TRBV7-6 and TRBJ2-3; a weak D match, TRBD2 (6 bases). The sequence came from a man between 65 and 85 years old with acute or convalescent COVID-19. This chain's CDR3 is CASSLAGGREDTQYF. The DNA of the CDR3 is TGTGCCAGCAGCTTAGCGGGAGGCAGGGAAGATACGCAGTATTTT.